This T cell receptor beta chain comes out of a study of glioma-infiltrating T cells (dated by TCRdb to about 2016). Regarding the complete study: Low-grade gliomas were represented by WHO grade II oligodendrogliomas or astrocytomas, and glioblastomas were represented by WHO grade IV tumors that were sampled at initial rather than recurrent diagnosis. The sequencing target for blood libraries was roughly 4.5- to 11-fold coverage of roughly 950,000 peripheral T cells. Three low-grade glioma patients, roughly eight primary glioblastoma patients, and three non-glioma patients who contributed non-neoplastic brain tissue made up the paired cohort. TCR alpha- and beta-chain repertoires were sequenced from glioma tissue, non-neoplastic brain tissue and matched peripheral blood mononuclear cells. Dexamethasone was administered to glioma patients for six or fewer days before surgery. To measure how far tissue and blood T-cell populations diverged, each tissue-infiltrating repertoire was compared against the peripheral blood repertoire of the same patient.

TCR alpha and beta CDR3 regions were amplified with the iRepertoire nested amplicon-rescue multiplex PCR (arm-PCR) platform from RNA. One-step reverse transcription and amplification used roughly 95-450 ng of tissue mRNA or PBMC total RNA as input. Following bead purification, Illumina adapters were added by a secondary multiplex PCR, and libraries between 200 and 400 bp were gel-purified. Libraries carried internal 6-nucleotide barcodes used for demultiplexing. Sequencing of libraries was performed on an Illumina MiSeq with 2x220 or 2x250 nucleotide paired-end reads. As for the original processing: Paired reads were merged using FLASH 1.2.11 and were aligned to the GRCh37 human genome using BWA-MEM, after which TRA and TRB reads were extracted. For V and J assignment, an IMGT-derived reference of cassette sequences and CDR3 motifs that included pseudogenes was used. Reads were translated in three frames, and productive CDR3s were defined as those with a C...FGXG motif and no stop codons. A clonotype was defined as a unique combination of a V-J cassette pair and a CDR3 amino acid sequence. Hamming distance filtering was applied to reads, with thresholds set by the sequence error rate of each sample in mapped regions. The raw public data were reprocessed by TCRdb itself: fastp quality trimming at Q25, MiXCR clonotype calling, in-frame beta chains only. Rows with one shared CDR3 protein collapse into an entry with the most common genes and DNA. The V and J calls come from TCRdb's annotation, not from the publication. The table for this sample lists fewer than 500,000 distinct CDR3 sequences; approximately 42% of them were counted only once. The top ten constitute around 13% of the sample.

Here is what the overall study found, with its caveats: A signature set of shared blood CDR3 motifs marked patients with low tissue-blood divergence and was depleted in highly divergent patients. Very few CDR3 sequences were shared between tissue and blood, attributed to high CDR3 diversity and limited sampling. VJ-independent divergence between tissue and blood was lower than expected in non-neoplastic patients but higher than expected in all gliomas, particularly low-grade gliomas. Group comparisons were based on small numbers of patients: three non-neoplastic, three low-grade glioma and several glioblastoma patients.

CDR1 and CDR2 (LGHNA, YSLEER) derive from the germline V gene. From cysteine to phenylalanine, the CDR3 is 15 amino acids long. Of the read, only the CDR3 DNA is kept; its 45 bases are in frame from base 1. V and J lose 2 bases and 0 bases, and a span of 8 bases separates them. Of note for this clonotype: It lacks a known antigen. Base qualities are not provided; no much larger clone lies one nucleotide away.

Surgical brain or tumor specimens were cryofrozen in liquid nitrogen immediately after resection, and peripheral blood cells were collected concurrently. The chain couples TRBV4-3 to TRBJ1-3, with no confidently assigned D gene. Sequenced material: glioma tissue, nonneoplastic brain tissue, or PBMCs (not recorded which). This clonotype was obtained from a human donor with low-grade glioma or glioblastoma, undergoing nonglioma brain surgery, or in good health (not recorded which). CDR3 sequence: CASSQTDASGNTIYF. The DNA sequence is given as TGCGCCAGCAGCCAAACAGATGCCTCTGGAAACACCATATATTTT.